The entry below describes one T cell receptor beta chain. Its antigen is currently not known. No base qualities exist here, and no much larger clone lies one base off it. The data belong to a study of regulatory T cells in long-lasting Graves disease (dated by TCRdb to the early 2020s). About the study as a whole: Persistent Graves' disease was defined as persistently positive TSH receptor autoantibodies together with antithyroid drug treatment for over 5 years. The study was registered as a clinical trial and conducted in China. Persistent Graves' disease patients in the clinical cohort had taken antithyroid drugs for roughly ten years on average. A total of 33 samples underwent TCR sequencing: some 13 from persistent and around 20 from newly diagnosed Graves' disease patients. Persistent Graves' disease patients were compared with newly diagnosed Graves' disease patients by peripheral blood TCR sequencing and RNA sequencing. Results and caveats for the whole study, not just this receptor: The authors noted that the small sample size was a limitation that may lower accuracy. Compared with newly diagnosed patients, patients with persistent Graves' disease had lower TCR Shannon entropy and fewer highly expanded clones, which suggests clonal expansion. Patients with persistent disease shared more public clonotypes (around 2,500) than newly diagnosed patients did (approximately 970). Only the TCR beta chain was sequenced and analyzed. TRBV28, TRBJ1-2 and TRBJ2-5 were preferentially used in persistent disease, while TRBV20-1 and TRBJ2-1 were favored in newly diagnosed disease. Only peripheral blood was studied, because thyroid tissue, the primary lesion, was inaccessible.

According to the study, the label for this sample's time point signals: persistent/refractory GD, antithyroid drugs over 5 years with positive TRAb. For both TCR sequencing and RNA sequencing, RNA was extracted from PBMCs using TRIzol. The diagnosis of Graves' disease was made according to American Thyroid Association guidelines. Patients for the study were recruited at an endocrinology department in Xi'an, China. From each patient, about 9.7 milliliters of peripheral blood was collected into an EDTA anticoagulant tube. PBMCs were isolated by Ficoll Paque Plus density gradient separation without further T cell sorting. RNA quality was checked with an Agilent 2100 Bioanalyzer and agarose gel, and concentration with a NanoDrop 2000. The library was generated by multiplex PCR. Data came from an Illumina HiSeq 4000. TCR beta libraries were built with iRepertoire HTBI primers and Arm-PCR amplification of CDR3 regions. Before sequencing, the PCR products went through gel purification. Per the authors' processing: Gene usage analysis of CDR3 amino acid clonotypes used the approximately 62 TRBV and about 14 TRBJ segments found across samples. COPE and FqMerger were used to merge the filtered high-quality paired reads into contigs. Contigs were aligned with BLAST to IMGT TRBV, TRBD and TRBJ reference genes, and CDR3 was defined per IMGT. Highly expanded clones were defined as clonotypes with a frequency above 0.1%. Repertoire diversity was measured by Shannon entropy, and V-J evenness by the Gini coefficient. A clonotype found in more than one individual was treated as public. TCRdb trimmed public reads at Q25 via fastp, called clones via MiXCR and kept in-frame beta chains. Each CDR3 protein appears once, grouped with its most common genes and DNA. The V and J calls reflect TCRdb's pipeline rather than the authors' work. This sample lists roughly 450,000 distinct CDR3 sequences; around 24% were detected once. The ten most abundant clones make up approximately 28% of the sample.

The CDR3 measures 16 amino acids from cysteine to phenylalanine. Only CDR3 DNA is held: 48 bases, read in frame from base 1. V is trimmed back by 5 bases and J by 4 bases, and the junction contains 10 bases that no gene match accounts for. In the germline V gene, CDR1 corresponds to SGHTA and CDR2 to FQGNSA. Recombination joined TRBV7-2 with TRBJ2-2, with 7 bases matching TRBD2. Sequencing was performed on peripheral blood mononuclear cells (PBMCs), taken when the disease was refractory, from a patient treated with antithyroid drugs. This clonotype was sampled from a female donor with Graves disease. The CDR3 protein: CASSGLVGGGTGELFF. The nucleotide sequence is TGTGCCAGCAGCGGTTTAGTAGGCGGGGGCACCGGGGAGCTGTTTTTT.